This record covers a single TCR beta chain. Under the authors' procedure: Reference gene primer amplification yielded estimated nucleated cell counts. Sequencing used immunoSEQ multiplex PCR; TCRdb keeps in-frame clones, though not all of them. V, J and clone size are taken as reported in that table, and D and trimming were inferred from the DNA itself. The table includes 200,000 to 300,000 clones, about nine tenths detected once. The J segment lost 2 bases and the V segment lost 10 bases, leaving 11 bases of the junction unmatched. CDR1 SGHRS and CDR2 YFSETQ come from the germline V gene. The CDR3 is 15 amino acids. The data were taken from a study of blood T cell repertoires in COVID-19.

Sample: peripheral blood. The gene calls are TRBV5-1 and TRBJ2-3, with 9 bases lining up with TRBD1. The source of this sequence is a man younger than 40 with COVID-19, enrolled during active disease. This CDR3 reads CACQLQGAATDTQYF. The CDR3 nucleotides are TGCGCCTGTCAGTTACAGGGGGCGGCCACAGATACGCAGTATTTT.